This T cell receptor beta chain was obtained from a study of neoadjuvant anti-PD-1 for oral cavity cancer. The CDR3 loop spans 14 amino acids. CDR1 is SGHTA, CDR2 FQGNSA, per germline. Trimming left V 5 bases short and J 7 bases short, with 15 bases between. Patients had newly diagnosed, untreated stage II-IVA oral cavity squamous cell carcinoma. Sequenced by immunoSEQ multiplex PCR; TCRdb stores in-frame clones only, minus some. This table has 6,700 or so clones, around 77% appearing once. The sequencing used PBMCs, collected before nivolumab (anti-PD-1) treatment. The chain employs TRBV7-2 and TRBJ2-4, with D possibly matching TRBD1 (6 bases). The sequence was collected from a person between 40 and 85 years old with oral cavity squamous cell carcinoma. The CDR3 sequence: CASSPQGRGNIQYF. CDR3 DNA: TGTGCCAGCAGCCCCCAAGGCAGGGGTAACATTCAGTACTTC.